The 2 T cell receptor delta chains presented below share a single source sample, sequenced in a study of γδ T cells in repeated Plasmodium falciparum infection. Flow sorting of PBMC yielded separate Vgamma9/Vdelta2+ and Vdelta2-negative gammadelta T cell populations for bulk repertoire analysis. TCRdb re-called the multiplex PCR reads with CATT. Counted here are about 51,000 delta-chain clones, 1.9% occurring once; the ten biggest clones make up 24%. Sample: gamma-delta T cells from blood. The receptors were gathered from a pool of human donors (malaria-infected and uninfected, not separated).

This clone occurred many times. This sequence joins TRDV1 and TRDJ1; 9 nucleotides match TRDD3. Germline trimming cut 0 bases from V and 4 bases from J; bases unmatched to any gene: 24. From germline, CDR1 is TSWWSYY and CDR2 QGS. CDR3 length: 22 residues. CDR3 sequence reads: CALGELALHFELYWGTHDKLIF. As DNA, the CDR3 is TGTGCTCTTGGGGAACTGGCCCTACATTTTGAGCTATACTGGGGGACCCACGATAAACTCATCTTT.

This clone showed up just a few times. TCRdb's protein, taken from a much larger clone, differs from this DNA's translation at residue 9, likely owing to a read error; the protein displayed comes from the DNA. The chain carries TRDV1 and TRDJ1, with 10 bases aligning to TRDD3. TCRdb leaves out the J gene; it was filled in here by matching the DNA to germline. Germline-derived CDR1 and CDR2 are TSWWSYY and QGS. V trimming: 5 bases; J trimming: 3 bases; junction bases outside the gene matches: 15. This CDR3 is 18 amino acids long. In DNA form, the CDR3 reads TGTGCTCTTGGGACCCGATTCCCGAACTGGGGGATCTCCGATAAACTCATCTTT. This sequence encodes CALGTRFPNWGISDKLIF.